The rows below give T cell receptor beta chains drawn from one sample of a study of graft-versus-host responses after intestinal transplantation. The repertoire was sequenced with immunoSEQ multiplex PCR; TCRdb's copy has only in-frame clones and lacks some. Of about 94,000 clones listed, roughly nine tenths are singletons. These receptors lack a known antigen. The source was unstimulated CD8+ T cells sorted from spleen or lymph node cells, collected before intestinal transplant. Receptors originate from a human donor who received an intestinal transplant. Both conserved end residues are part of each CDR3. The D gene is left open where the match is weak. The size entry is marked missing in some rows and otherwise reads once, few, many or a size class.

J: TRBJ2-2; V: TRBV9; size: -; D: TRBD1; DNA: TGTGCCAGCAGCCCCCCGACAGGGCCCACCGGGGAGCTGTTTTTT; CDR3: CASSPPTGPTGELFF
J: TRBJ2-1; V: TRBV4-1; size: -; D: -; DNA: TGCGCCAGCAGCCACACACAGGGTGCCTACAATGAGCAGTTCTTC; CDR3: CASSHTQGAYNEQFF
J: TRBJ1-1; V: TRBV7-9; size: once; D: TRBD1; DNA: TGTGCCAGCAGCTTTTCCCAGACAGGGAGGTCTGAAGCTTTCTTT; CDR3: CASSFSQTGRSEAFF
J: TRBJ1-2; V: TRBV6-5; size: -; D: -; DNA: TGTGCCAGCAGCCCCCGAACCGCAGGGCTCGATGGCTACACCTTC; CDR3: CASSPRTAGLDGYTF
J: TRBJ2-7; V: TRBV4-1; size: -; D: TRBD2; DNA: TGCGCCAGCAGCCAAGTTCTAGCGGAACACTACGAGCAGTACTTC; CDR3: CASSQVLAEHYEQYF
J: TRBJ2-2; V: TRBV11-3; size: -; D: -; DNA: TGTGCCAGCAGCTTAGGTGGAGGCGAGAACACCGGGGAGCTGTTTTTT; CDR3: CASSLGGGENTGELFF
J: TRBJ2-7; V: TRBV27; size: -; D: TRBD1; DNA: TGTGCCAGCAGTTCTCGACCGGACAGGGGGTCCTACGAGCAGTACTTC; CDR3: CASSSRPDRGSYEQYF
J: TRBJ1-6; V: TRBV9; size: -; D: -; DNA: TGTGCCAGCAGCTCAGGAAAAGAGTATAATTCACCCCTCCACTTT; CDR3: CASSSGKEYNSPLHF
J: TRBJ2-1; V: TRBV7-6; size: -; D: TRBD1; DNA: TGTGCCAGCAGCCAGACAGGGAGCTCCTACAATGAGCAGTTCTTC; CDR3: CASSQTGSSYNEQFF
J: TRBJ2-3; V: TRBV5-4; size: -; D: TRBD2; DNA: TGTGCCAGCGGATTAGCGGGGGGGCTCGGCACAGATACGCAGTATTTT; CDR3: CASGLAGGLGTDTQYF
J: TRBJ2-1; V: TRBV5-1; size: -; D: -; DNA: TGCGCCAGCAGCTTCGGGGGATCCTACAATGAGCAGTTCTTC; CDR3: CASSFGGSYNEQFF
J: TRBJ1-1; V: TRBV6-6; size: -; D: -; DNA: TGTGCCAGCAGTCCCTCGACAGACCCTTTGGCTTTCTTT; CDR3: CASSPSTDPLAFF
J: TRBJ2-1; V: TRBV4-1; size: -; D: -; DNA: TGCGCCAGCAGCCAAGACTCTAGCCATGAGCAGTTCTTC; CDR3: CASSQDSSHEQFF
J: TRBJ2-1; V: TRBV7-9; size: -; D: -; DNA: TGTGCCAGCACCGACTGGGTCAATGAGCAGTTCTTC; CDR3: CASTDWVNEQFF
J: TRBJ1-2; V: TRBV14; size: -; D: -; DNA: TGTGCCAGCAGCCACAGTTCAGCTAACTATGACTACACCTTC; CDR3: CASSHSSANYDYTF
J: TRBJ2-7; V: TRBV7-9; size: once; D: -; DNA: TGTGCCAGCAGCTTAGAGGGGCCGAGAGAGCAGTACTTC; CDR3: CASSLEGPREQYF
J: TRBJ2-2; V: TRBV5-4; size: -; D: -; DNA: TGTGCCAGCAGTCGACAGAACGGGGAGCTGTTTTTT; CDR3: CASSRQNGELFF
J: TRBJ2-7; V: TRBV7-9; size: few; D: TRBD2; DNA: TGTGCCAGCAGCTCCGATGAAGGACTAGCGACCGCCTACGAGCAGTACTTC; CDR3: CASSSDEGLATAYEQYF